Sequencing of this T cell receptor (beta chain) was carried out in a study of tumor-infiltrating lymphocytes in primary liver carcinoma. Study-wide context: Male and female patients aged 30 to 69 years made up the cohort. Study-level points and caveats: Only around 7-25% of top clones occurred in all five tumor regions.

Between roughly 17 and 33 mg of unsorted bulk tissue served as the source from which RNA and DNA were co-extracted. Patients diagnosed with primary liver carcinoma received treatment through surgical resection. A primer matching the constant region was used to make TCR beta cDNA from approximately 0.45 ug of total RNA. Researchers made the TCR beta libraries by running three nested multiplex PCR rounds with slightly modified ARM-PCR. With TRBV1-TRBV30 forward primers and a C-beta reverse primer, the first two PCR rounds were run for roughly 9 cycles each. TCRdb processed the multiplex PCR reads anew with MiXCR; each CDR3 protein has one entry. The top ten hold 15% to 20% of the sample, which has roughly 100,000 distinct CDR3 sequences, roughly 80% seen once. V shed 5 bases and J shed 9 bases, with 19 bases lying between them. In germline, CDR1 is SGHTA, CDR2 FQGNSA. CDR3 length equals 15 residues.

On this clonotype itself: Its specificity is not known.

Input material: liver tumor tissue from sampling region 3. The sample's subset: tumor region T3, left-lateral pole. The TCR comes from a man between 35 and 55 years old with primary liver carcinoma and hepatitis B virus infection. The chain joins TRBV7-2 to TRBJ2-2, with D tentatively TRBD1 (6 bases). CDR3 sequence (DNA): TGTGCCAGCAGCACCTACAGGGCGGTCGGCAGGGAGCTGTTTTTT. Its protein product is CASSTYRAVGRELFF.